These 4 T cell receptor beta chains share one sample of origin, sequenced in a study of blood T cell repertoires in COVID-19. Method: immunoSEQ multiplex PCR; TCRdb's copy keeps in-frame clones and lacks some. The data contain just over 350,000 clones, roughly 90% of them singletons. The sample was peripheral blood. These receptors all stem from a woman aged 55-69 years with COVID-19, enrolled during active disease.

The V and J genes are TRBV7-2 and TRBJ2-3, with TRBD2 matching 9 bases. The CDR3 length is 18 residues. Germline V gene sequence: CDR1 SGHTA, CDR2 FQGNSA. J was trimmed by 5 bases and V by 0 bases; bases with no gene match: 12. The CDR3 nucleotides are TGTGCCAGCAGCTTAGCATATCGGGCTAGCGGGGACCTAGATACGCAGTATTTT. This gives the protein CASSLAYRASGDLDTQYF.

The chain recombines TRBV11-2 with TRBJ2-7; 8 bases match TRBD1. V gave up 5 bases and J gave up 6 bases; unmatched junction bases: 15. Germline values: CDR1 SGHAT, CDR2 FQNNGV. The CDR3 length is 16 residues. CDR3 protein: CASSPSRTGTSAEQYF. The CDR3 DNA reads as TGTGCCAGCAGCCCATCCCGGACAGGGACGTCCGCCGAGCAGTACTTC.

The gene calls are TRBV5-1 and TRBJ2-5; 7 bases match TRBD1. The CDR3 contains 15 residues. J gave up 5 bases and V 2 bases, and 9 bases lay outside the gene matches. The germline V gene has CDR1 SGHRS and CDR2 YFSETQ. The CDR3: CASSFLGGEGETQYF. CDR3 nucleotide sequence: TGCGCCAGCAGCTTCTTAGGGGGCGAGGGGGAGACCCAGTACTTC.

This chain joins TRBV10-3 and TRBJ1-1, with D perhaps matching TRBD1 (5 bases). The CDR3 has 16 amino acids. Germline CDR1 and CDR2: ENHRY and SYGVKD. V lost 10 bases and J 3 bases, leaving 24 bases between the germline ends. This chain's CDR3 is CATAARDYTGDTEAFF. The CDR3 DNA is TGTGCCACCGCGGCCCGGGACTACACCGGAGACACTGAAGCTTTCTTT.